The T cell receptor beta chain under discussion was sequenced for a study of T cells in localized non-small cell lung cancer. The CDR3 runs 13 residues. Trimming pared 5 bases from V and 5 bases from J, leaving 13 bases between. Looked up from germline, CDR1 is SGHKS and CDR2 is YYEKEE (reference sequence). Clones were sequenced by immunoSEQ multiplex PCR, and TCRdb holds only the in-frame ones, with some missing. The sample holds tens of thousands of clones, roughly 84% seen once. The chain recombines TRBV5-5 with TRBJ1-2; no reliable D call. The starting material was PBMCs, obtained before any cancer treatment. The source is a man aged 40 to 69 with stage II lung adenocarcinoma. The CDR3 is CASSRTLEYGYTF. For the CDR3, the DNA is TGTGCCAGCAGTCGGACCCTGGAGTATGGCTACACCTTC.